This record concerns one T cell receptor (beta chain) sequence. Within Nashville, Tennessee resided all donors, each a Caucasian adult. This specimen belongs to a study of shared clonotypes between healthy human individuals. This table comes from immunoSEQ multiplex PCR, and its TCRdb copy is limited to in-frame clones, with some not included. The sample has some 2,000,000 clones; 85% to 95% are singletons. CDR1 is SEHNR, CDR2 FQNEAQ, per germline (reference sequence). The CDR3 extends over 19 amino acids. Trimming cost V 0 bases and J 2 bases; bases outside gene matches: 4. The chain recombines TRBV7-9 with TRBJ2-6; TRBD2 matches at 13 bases. This TCR was recovered from a man aged 18 to 30 in good health. Source material: naive CD4+ T cells sorted from blood. Specified subset: CD45RA+ positively selected. CDR3 amino acids: CASSLARLAGGAGANVLTF. CDR3 sequence (DNA): TGTGCCAGCAGCTTAGCCCGACTAGCGGGAGGAGCTGGGGCCAACGTCCTGACTTTC.